These 3 T cell receptor beta chains share one sample of origin, sequenced in a study of T cell repertoires in aging, cancer and after chemotherapy. Peripheral blood genomic DNA, not sorted cells or RNA, was the template. Multiplex touch-down PCR with TRB-A/B primers amplified rearranged V-D-J TRB sequences. TCRdb analysed the multiplex PCR reads with MiXCR anew, one entry per CDR3 protein. The repertoire holds about 6,200 distinct CDR3 sequences, with approximately 31% as singletons. Sequencing used blood. The receptors were gathered from a human donor with a blood cancer.

The chain uses TRBV20-1 and TRBJ2-1; TRBD1 agrees at 9 bases. The germline CDR1 and CDR2 sequences are DFQATT and SNEGSKA (reference sequence). The CDR3 totals 17 residues. Trimming took 3 bases from V and 0 from J; bases not matched to a gene: 9. As DNA, the CDR3 is TGCAGTGCTAGGGCACAGGGGGCTACAGGCTCCTACAATGAGCAGTTCTTC. This translates into CSARAQGATGSYNEQFF.

This clonotype qualifies as medium-sized (0.01 to 0.1%). The gene calls are TRBV18 and TRBJ2-1; D may correspond to TRBD1 or TRBD2 (6 bases each). The CDR3 spans 13 residues. V lost 7 bases and J lost 3, with 10 bases in between. Germline V CDR1 and CDR2: KGHSH, LQKENI. CDR3 loop: CASCGGLYNEQFF. The CDR3 coding sequence is TGTGCCAGCTGTGGGGGGCTCTACAATGAGCAGTTCTTC.

Remarks on this clonotype: A much larger clone lies one base from this, so it may be a read error. V and J are TRBV24-1 and TRBJ2-3; no firm D call. Germline V CDR1 and CDR2: KGHDR, SFDVKD. The CDR3 has 15 amino acids. V lost 2 bases to trimming and J lost 0 bases, with 8 bases between them. CDR3 nucleotide sequence: TGTGCCACCAGTGATTGTACCATTAGCACAGATACGCAGTATTTT. Translating it yields CATSDCTISTDTQYF.